This T cell receptor (beta chain) was identified during a study of tumor and adjacent non-tumor tissue in lung cancer. The CDR3 has 14 amino acids. The library came from three nested PCR rounds adapted from ARM-PCR protocols. TCRdb independently ran MiXCR on the multiplex PCR reads; one entry per CDR3 protein. The repertoire consists of about 79,000 distinct CDR3 sequences, with about two thirds occurring once and the leading ten covering approximately 10%. No cell sorting was done before RNA was extracted from the tissue. As to this clonotype: One end of the junction varies from germline; a read error may be responsible.

This receptor was taken from a woman aged 40-49 years with non-small cell lung cancer. The rearrangement links TRBV12-3 or TRBV12-4 to TRBJ1-5; D is uncertain. The sample taken for sequencing was lung tumor tissue. The CDR3 DNA reads as TGTGCCAGCAGTTTCCCAGGCCTTAATCAGCCCCAGCGTTTT. Translated, it gives CASSFPGLNQPQRF.